The 9 T cell receptor beta chains given below trace back to one sample, sequenced in a study of blood T cell repertoires in COVID-19. Assay used: immunoSEQ multiplex PCR; TCRdb lists only in-frame clones, some missing. The top ten hold almost 1% of the sample, which has 180,000 or so clones, around 83% seen once. The specimen was peripheral blood. All receptors come from a man aged 18 to 29 with acute or convalescent COVID-19.

The V call is TRBV24-1, the J call TRBJ2-1; 9 bases fit TRBD2. J gave up 2 bases and V 3 bases, and 13 bases lay outside the gene matches. Germline V lookup: CDR1 KGHDR, CDR2 SFDVKD. This CDR3 spans 19 amino acids. The CDR3 coding sequence is TGTGCCACCAGTGATACCGGGACTAGCCCTCGAGGGCCCTACAATGAGCAGTTCTTC. Its protein is CATSDTGTSPRGPYNEQFF.

J is TRBJ1-3 and V is TRBV6-1, with TRBD1 matching 7 bases. The J segment lost 2 bases and the V segment lost 6 bases, leaving 7 bases of the junction unmatched. CDR1 and CDR2 (germline): MNHNS, SASEGT. The CDR3 covers 15 residues. In DNA, the CDR3 is TGTGCCAGCAGACCGGCTACAGGGGCTGGAAACACCATATATTTT. This sequence encodes CASRPATGAGNTIYF.

Turning to this clone: A read error may produce the germline difference seen at one junction end. This chain connects TRBV7-9 to TRBJ2-5; 9 nucleotides agree with TRBD1. The CDR3 has 15 residues. Germline V gives CDR1 SEHNR, CDR2 FQNEAQ (reference sequence). CDR3 residues: CASSLGDRDQETQYF. CDR3 DNA: TGTGCCAGTAGCTTGGGGGACAGGGATCAAGAGACCCAGTACTTC.

This clone was seen just once. V is TRBV24-1 and J is TRBJ1-1; D may be TRBD1 (6 bases). Trimming left V 0 bases short and J 10 bases short, with 11 bases between. The V gene's germline CDR1 is KGHDR and CDR2 SFDVKD. The CDR3 is made up of 13 amino acids. CDR3 sequence reads: CATSDLQQGRAFF. The CDR3 coding sequence is TGTGCCACCAGTGATTTGCAGCAGGGGCGAGCTTTCTTT.

The chain joins TRBV5-1 to TRBJ2-7; TRBD2 matches at 11 bases. The CDR3 extends over 15 amino acids. CDR1 and CDR2 from the germline V gene are SGHRS and YFSETQ. The trim removed 4 bases at V and 0 bases at J, leaving 3 bases unmatched. The CDR3 DNA is TGCGCCAGCAGCCCCACTAGCGGGGGCTCCTACGAGCAGTACTTC. This sequence encodes CASSPTSGGSYEQYF.

The rearrangement joins TRBV27 to TRBJ2-7; 9 nucleotides agree with TRBD1. The length of the CDR3 is 17 residues. V shed 2 bases and J 2 bases; nucleotides not matched to a gene: 10. The germline CDR1 and CDR2 sequences are MNHEY and SMNVEV (reference sequence). The CDR3 here is CASSLARDRVSPYEQYF. The CDR3 coding sequence is TGTGCCAGCAGTTTAGCCCGGGACAGGGTTTCCCCCTACGAGCAGTACTTC.

This chain links TRBV11-2 with TRBJ2-1; possibly TRBD1 for D (6 bases). Germline values: CDR1 SGHAT, CDR2 FQNNGV. V lost 5 bases and J 10 bases, leaving 21 bases between the germline ends. The CDR3 totals 15 residues. The CDR3 reads CASSPGQGVFFEQFF. The DNA for the CDR3 is TGTGCCAGCAGCCCGGGACAAGGGGTGTTCTTCGAGCAGTTCTTC.

V gene TRBV19 combines with J gene TRBJ1-1, with 7 bases fitting TRBD1. Germline lookup yields CDR1 LNHDA and CDR2 SQIVND (reference sequence). This CDR3 has 14 amino acids. J was trimmed by 10 bases and V by 3 bases; bases with no gene match: 11. CDR3: CASSMERGRGGAFF. CDR3 nucleotide sequence: TGTGCCAGTAGTATGGAAAGGGGGCGAGGGGGAGCTTTCTTT.

This chain uses TRBV7-2 with TRBJ1-6; D remains unclear. Germline V lookup: CDR1 SGHTA, CDR2 FQGNSA. There are 13 residues in the CDR3. Trimming removed 1 base at V and 12 bases at J, with 10 bases between. CDR3 sequence (DNA): TGTGCCAGCAGCTTAGAACTAGGAAGACCCCTCCACTTT. It translates to CASSLELGRPLHF.